This paragraph covers one TCR beta chain sequence. The same CDR3 also results from other DNA sequences found in this sample. This record comes from a study of blood T cell repertoires in COVID-19. For the study at large: T cells, B-cell-depleted T cells, or PBMCs supplied cDNA or gDNA.

CDR1 and CDR2 (germline): DFQATT, SNEGSKA (reference sequence). Trimming took off 3 bases at V and 4 bases at J, with 7 bases between the two ends. The CDR3 loop spans 11 amino acids. Assay: immunoSEQ multiplex PCR; the TCRdb copy retains only in-frame clones and omits some. The table lists roughly 170,000 clones, approximately 82% of them singletons. The chain couples TRBV20-1 to TRBJ2-7; the D gene is possibly TRBD1 (5 bases). The sequenced sample was PBMCs or T cells enriched from blood (not recorded which). This clonotype was sampled from a woman aged 45-60 years who had recovered from COVID-19. CDR3 loop: CSARDTYEQYF. As DNA, the CDR3 is TGCAGTGCTAGGGACACTTACGAGCAGTACTTC.